Listed below are T cell receptor beta chains from one sample, sequenced in a study of CD8+CD57+ T cells in acquired aplastic anemia. TCRdb reprocessed the reads via MiXCR and lists one record per CDR3 protein. In the table there are 150,000 or so distinct CDR3 sequences, roughly 50% of which are singletons. Sequenced material: sorted CD4+, CD8+, or CD8+CD57+ T cells (not recorded which) from PBMCs. These receptor sequences come from a human donor with aplastic anemia. CDR3s include the opening cysteine and the closing phenylalanine or tryptophan. A D gene is named only where the DNA matches it firmly. The size of a clone is reported for some rows only, either as once, few or many, or as a class for expanded clones.

V gene	clone size	J gene	D gene	CDR3 DNA	CDR3 protein
TRBV7-6	many	TRBJ1-1	TRBD1	TGTGCCAGCAGCTTAGATGCGACAGGGGAGAACACTGAAGCTTTCTTT	CASSLDATGENTEAFF
TRBV19	many	TRBJ2-1	-	TGTGCCAGTAGCCCTGATGCTGGGGCCTACAATGAGCAGTTCTTC	CASSPDAGAYNEQFF
TRBV7-2	-	TRBJ1-2	TRBD1	TGTGCCAGCAGCTACGGACAGGGGGCAGGATATGGCTACACCTTC	CASSYGQGAGYGYTF
TRBV7-9	many	TRBJ2-1	-	TGTGCCAGCACCCCCGTGGGCAATGAGCAGTTCTTC	CASTPVGNEQFF
TRBV29-1	many	TRBJ2-7	-	TGCAGCGTTGATCCCGGAGATTCCTACGAGCAGTACTTC	CSVDPGDSYEQYF
TRBV29-1	-	TRBJ2-7	TRBD1	TGCAGCGTCGGGGGACAGGGAACAGGGGAGCAGTACTTC	CSVGGQGTGEQYF
TRBV12-3/TRBV12-4	many	TRBJ2-7	-	TGTGCCAGCAGTCTCGGAGGGGGGCGAGAGCAGTACTTC	CASSLGGGREQYF
TRBV19	many	TRBJ1-2	TRBD1	TGTGCCACTACAAGGACAGGGGGCCTCTATGGCTACACCTTC	CATTRTGGLYGYTF
TRBV4-1	-	TRBJ2-7	-	TGCGCCAGCAGCGATCGGGGGAGCTCCTACGAGCAGTACTTC	CASSDRGSSYEQYF
TRBV7-3	many	TRBJ2-3	TRBD2	TGTGCCAGCAGCTTAACCCCGATAGCGGGCCGCACAGATACGCAGTATTTT	CASSLTPIAGRTDTQYF
TRBV7-9	-	TRBJ1-2	-	TGTGCCAGCAGCTTAGGGAATCCCAGCCACTATGGCTACACCTTC	CASSLGNPSHYGYTF
TRBV2	many	TRBJ1-2	-	TGTGCCAGCAGTTTCCCGGAACTCTATGGCTACACCTTC	CASSFPELYGYTF
TRBV29-1	few	TRBJ1-2	-	TGCAGCGTTCGGGGTAGGGACGTGGGTATTCGGTATGGCTACACCTTC	CSVRGRDVGIRYGYTF
TRBV6-2/TRBV6-3	once	TRBJ2-3	TRBD2	TGTGCCAGCAGTGCTCTAGCGGGAGTAGATACGCAGTATTTT	CASSALAGVDTQYF
TRBV4-1	few	TRBJ1-5	-	TGCGCCAGCAGCCAGGTTAGGGCCGGCAATCAGCCCCAGCATTTT	CASSQVRAGNQPQHF
TRBV27	-	TRBJ2-1	-	TGTGCCAGCAGTCTGACCGACGACTCCTACAATGAGCAGTTCTTC	CASSLTDDSYNEQFF
TRBV6-2/TRBV6-3	-	TRBJ1-1	TRBD1	TGTGCCAGCACCGTACAGGGGGGCAGGACTGAAGCTTTCTTT	CASTVQGGRTEAFF
TRBV28	-	TRBJ2-1	-	TGTGCCAGCAGTTTGGGGTCAGAGCAGTTCTTC	CASSLGSEQFF
TRBV28	-	TRBJ1-5	-	TGTGCCAGCAGTTTAAGGCAGATTAGCAGTCAGCCCCAGCACTTT	CASSLRQISSQPQHF
TRBV5-5	-	TRBJ2-7	-	TGTGCCAGCAGCCAAGCAGGACTACTTTACGAGCAGTACTTC	CASSQAGLLYEQYF
TRBV7-9	many	TRBJ2-7	TRBD1	TGTGCCAGCAGCTCCCTGGACAGGCCCTCCTACGAGCAGTACTTC	CASSSLDRPSYEQYF
TRBV29-1	-	TRBJ2-7	-	TGCAGCGCTGAGACAGATGACTACGAGCAGTACTTC	CSAETDDYEQYF
TRBV5-6	-	TRBJ1-2	-	TGTGCCAGCAGCCCCGCTCGAGAAGACTATGGCTACACCTTC	CASSPAREDYGYTF
TRBV6-5	-	TRBJ1-2	TRBD1	TGTGCCAGCAGTTACAAGGGGGCCTATGGCTACACCTTC	CASSYKGAYGYTF
TRBV6-5	many	TRBJ1-1	-	TGTGCCAGCACCACCAGGAGGGCAGGGGAGCACACTGAAGCTTTCTTT	CASTTRRAGEHTEAFF
TRBV20-1	-	TRBJ2-7	-	TGCAGTGCTAAGACTGGGCCGACCTACGAGCAGTACTTC	CSAKTGPTYEQYF
TRBV2	-	TRBJ1-6	-	TGTGCCAGCAGTGACACAGGGCGACCCCTCCACTTT	CASSDTGRPLHF
TRBV7-6	-	TRBJ2-3	TRBD2	TGTGCCAGCAGCCCAGGTAGCGGGAGTGGGGATACGCAGTATTTT	CASSPGSGSGDTQYF
TRBV11-2	once	TRBJ2-1	-	TGTGCCAGCAGCTTAGGAATAGGGATATCCTACAATGAGCAGTTCTTC	CASSLGIGISYNEQFF
TRBV10-1	-	TRBJ1-2	-	TGCGCCAGCAGGGAGGGGGTCCTTGGGACCGAACGTACCTTC	CASREGVLGTERTF
TRBV29-1	-	TRBJ2-5	-	TGCAGCGTTGAGTCGGCTCTTTCGTGGGAGACCCAGTACTTC	CSVESALSWETQYF
TRBV6-2/TRBV6-3	few	TRBJ1-5	-	TGTGCCAGCAGTTACCCGACAGGCTCCCCCCTTTATAGCAATCAGCCCCAGCATTTT	CASSYPTGSPLYSNQPQHF
TRBV29-1	-	TRBJ1-1	-	TGCAGCGTTGAGCGGGGGCGCGGCACTGAAGCTTTCTTT	CSVERGRGTEAFF